This TCR beta chain was sequenced during a study of shared clonotypes between healthy human individuals. TCRdb's table, derived via immunoSEQ multiplex PCR, lists solely in-frame clones and lacks some. The data hold about 1.1 million clones, with 75% to 80% observed a single time. Comments on this clone: Other DNA variants within this sample encode the same CDR3.

In germline, CDR1 is MNHNY, CDR2 SVGAGI (reference sequence). V was cut by 2 bases and J by 4 bases, with 3 bases left in between. This CDR3 comprises 12 residues. This sequence originates from a man aged 18 to 29 in good health. Some clones in this sample may be carry-over from other donors' samples. The chain has TRBV6-6 and TRBJ2-4, with D unresolved. Sequencing used memory CD4+ T cells from PBMCs. The sample's subset: CD45RA-negative fraction. CDR3: CASSYEKNIQYF. CDR3 coding DNA: TGTGCCAGCAGTTACGAGAAAAACATTCAGTACTTC.